This T cell receptor beta chain was identified during a study of blood T cell repertoires in COVID-19. V lost 6 bases and J lost 0; bases outside the gene matches: 10. Per the germline V gene, CDR1 is LNHDA and CDR2 is SQIVND (reference sequence). This CDR3 has 16 residues. Sequencing was performed with immunoSEQ multiplex PCR; in TCRdb, only in-frame clones are kept and a portion is missing. The sample shows about 50,000 clones, approximately 88% of them seen only once. This rearrangement joins TRBV19 to TRBJ1-1; 7 nucleotides agree with TRBD1. The clonotype originates from a human donor in a cohort sampled during active COVID-19. The sequenced sample was peripheral blood. As DNA, the CDR3 is TGTGCCAGTAGCCCAGGCCACAGGGGAGTGAACACTGAAGCTTTCTTT. As protein: CASSPGHRGVNTEAFF.